The 29 T cell receptor beta chains presented below share a single source sample, sequenced in a study of T cells after yellow fever vaccination. In TCRdb, the 5' RACE reads were re-called with MiXCR into one record per CDR3 protein. The table records 300,000 or so distinct CDR3 sequences, under 15% of them present only once. Sequencing was performed on CD4+ T cells sorted from PBMCs, taken 45 days after the yellow fever booster vaccination. These receptor sequences come from a man aged 25 to 40 who received the YFV17D yellow fever vaccine.

This clonotype was seen more than once but under ten times. This sequence joins TRBV19 and TRBJ2-3, with TRBD2 as a possible D gene (6 bases). The V and J ends lost 9 bases and 6 bases respectively, with 16 bases between them. The CDR3 loop spans 13 amino acids. Germline lookup yields CDR1 LNHDA and CDR2 SQIVND (reference sequence). The CDR3 nucleotides read TGTGCCAGCGAGGAAACGGGAGCGGATACGCAGTATTTT. This gives the protein CASEETGADTQYF.

This clonotype was recorded a few times. The rearrangement uses TRBV7-8 and TRBJ1-1; D perhaps matches TRBD1 (5 bases). In germline, CDR1 is SGHVS, CDR2 FQNEAQ. Trimming pared 4 bases from V and 3 bases from J, leaving 12 bases between. The CDR3 consists of 14 residues. The CDR3 reads CASSYTGTHTEAFF. The CDR3 DNA reads as TGTGCCAGCAGCTACACCGGGACTCACACTGAAGCTTTCTTT.

The gene calls are TRBV24-1 and TRBJ1-5; 10 nucleotides align to TRBD1. This CDR3 region has 16 residues. Looked up from germline, CDR1 is KGHDR and CDR2 is SFDVKD. The V and J ends lost 6 bases and 5 bases, in that order; junction bases with no gene match: 9. CDR3 sequence: CATSRGGQGLDQPQHF. In DNA form, the CDR3 reads TGTGCCACCAGTCGAGGGGGACAGGGGTTGGATCAGCCCCAGCATTTT.

This clonotype was detected a few times. The chain links TRBV5-1 to TRBJ1-1; D perhaps matches TRBD1 (5 bases). V was cut by 4 bases and J by 1 base, with 11 bases left in between. Germline CDR1 is SGHRS and CDR2 is YFSETQ. The CDR3 length is 14 residues. Here the CDR3 reads CASSASQANTEAFF. DNA for the CDR3: TGCGCCAGCAGCGCGTCACAGGCGAACACTGAAGCTTTCTTT.

This clonotype appeared a few times. The chain joins TRBV5-1 to TRBJ2-1, with a possible D match to TRBD2 (5 bases). The germline V gene has CDR1 SGHRS and CDR2 YFSETQ. CDR3 size: 14 residues. Trimming took 4 bases from V and 9 from J, leaving 17 bases between them. The CDR3 DNA reads TGCGCCAGCAGCCTGGACTCGGGTTTGGGTGAGCAGTTCTTC. Its translation: CASSLDSGLGEQFF.

This clonotype was found a few times. This sequence joins TRBV15 and TRBJ2-1; the match to TRBD2 covers 8 bases. The germline gives CDR1 LNHNV, CDR2 YYDKDF (reference sequence). The junction had 12 bases not matched to a gene; V was cut back by 6 bases and J by 5 bases. This CDR3 is built from 16 residues. The CDR3 region has the DNA TGTGCCACCAGGGTCAGCGGGAGCATCGCCGACAATGAGCAGTTCTTC. This sequence encodes CATRVSGSIADNEQFF.

This clonotype appeared a few times. V gene TRBV20-1 combines with J gene TRBJ2-6, with TRBD2 as a possible D gene (6 bases). CDR3 length equals 17 residues. Trimming took off 0 bases at V and 0 bases at J, with 12 bases between the two ends. The germline gives CDR1 DFQATT, CDR2 SNEGSKA (reference sequence). This CDR3 reads CSARDRRGSSGANVLTF. The CDR3 region has the DNA TGCAGTGCTAGAGACCGACGGGGGAGCTCTGGGGCCAACGTCCTGACTTTC.

The J gene is TRBJ2-7, the V gene TRBV7-2; 9 positions agree with TRBD2. In germline, CDR1 is SGHTA, CDR2 FQGNSA. CDR3 length: 13 residues. J lost 6 bases, V lost 5 bases, and 5 bases had no gene match. In nucleotides, the CDR3 is TGTGCCAGCAGCCTGGGACTAGCTAGCGAGCAGTACTTC. It specifies CASSLGLASEQYF.

This clonotype was counted a few times. V usage is TRBV12-3 or TRBV12-4 and J usage is TRBJ2-5, with D possibly TRBD2 on 5 matching bases. Trimming took off 5 bases at V and 1 base at J, with 11 bases between the two ends. The length of the CDR3 is 14 residues. The CDR3 reads CASSIRTAQETQYF. In DNA form, the CDR3 reads TGTGCCAGCAGTATAAGGACTGCCCAAGAGACCCAGTACTTC.

V and J are TRBV20-1 and TRBJ2-3; D gene unclear. CDR1 and CDR2 from the germline V gene are DFQATT and SNEGSKA (reference sequence). CDR3 size: 14 residues. Trimming shortened V by 2 bases and J by 0 bases, and 9 bases separated the two germline ends. CDR3 sequence: CSARFADSTDTQYF. The CDR3 DNA follows: TGCAGTGCTAGATTTGCGGATAGCACAGATACGCAGTATTTT.

The chain employs TRBV4-3 and TRBJ2-5; the D call may be TRBD1 or TRBD2 (5 bases each). The V and J ends lost 0 bases and 1 base respectively, with 18 bases between them. This CDR3 comprises 18 residues. Germline values: CDR1 LGHNA, CDR2 YSLEER. CDR3 bases: TGCGCCAGCAGCCAAGATGTTAAGGGTAGAGGGACCCAAGAGACCCAGTACTTC. This gives the protein CASSQDVKGRGTQETQYF.

The chain recombines TRBV30 with TRBJ2-7, with D perhaps given as TRBD1 or TRBD2 (5 bases each). CDR3 length equals 13 residues. The germline V and J ends were trimmed by 3 bases and 7 bases, with 16 bases remaining between them. Germline V gene data show CDR1 as GTSNPN and CDR2 as SVGIG (reference sequence). The CDR3 sequence is CAWRGVGPQEQYF. In nucleotides, the CDR3 is TGTGCCTGGAGGGGGGTCGGCCCTCAAGAGCAGTACTTC.

The chain carries TRBV5-1 and TRBJ2-1; TRBD2 matches at 9 bases. The CDR3 has 15 residues. CDR1 is SGHRS and CDR2 is YFSETQ in the germline V gene. J was trimmed by 5 bases and V by 2 bases; bases with no gene match: 5. CDR3 residues: CASSLRTSVDNEQFF. The CDR3 coding sequence is TGCGCCAGCAGCTTACGGACTAGCGTTGACAATGAGCAGTTCTTC.

The sample holds many counts of this clonotype. This sequence joins TRBV7-2 and TRBJ2-1; 9 bases are a match to TRBD1. The ends lost 4 bases at V and 3 bases at J; junction bases unmatched: 4. Germline-derived CDR1 and CDR2 are SGHTA and FQGNSA. The CDR3 has 15 amino acids. CDR3 DNA: TGTGCCAGCAGCTCCGACAGGGGGGACTACAATGAGCAGTTCTTC. Protein product: CASSSDRGDYNEQFF.

This rearrangement joins TRBV20-1 to TRBJ1-6; TRBD1 might be the D (5 bases). Per germline, CDR1 DFQATT and CDR2 SNEGSKA (reference sequence). V lost 1 base and J 5 bases, leaving 15 bases between the germline ends. The CDR3 consists of 16 residues. The CDR3, as DNA: TGCAGTGCTAGAGTTGGGGCCCAATCGAATAATTCACCCCTCCACTTT. Protein: CSARVGAQSNNSPLHF.

This clonotype was detected a few times. The V and J genes are TRBV7-2 and TRBJ2-5, with 7 bases aligning to TRBD1. The germline V gene encodes CDR1 SGHTA and CDR2 FQGNSA. The V and J ends lost 5 bases and 5 bases, in that order; junction bases with no gene match: 5. The CDR3 length is 13 residues. The CDR3 nucleotides read TGTGCCAGCAGCACCAGGGGGTCGGAGACCCAGTACTTC. Encoded protein: CASSTRGSETQYF. Based on the CDR3 plus reference TRBV7-2 and TRBJ2-5, the full variable domain is GAGVSQSPSNKVTEKGKDVELRCDPISGHTALYWYRQSLGQGLEFLIYFQGNSAPDKSGLPSDRFSAERTGGSVSTLTIQRTQQEDSAVYLCASSTRGSETQYFGPGTRLLVL.

The chain links TRBV5-1 to TRBJ2-7; TRBD2 might be the D (5 bases). V was trimmed by 1 base and J by 4 bases, leaving 9 bases between them. Germline V CDR1 and CDR2: SGHRS, YFSETQ. CDR3 size: 13 residues. The CDR3 sequence: CASSLTQRYEQYF. CDR3 nucleotide sequence: TGCGCCAGCAGCTTGACCCAGCGGTACGAGCAGTACTTC.

The V gene is TRBV5-1, the J gene TRBJ1-2; D perhaps matches TRBD1 (6 bases). Per the germline V gene, CDR1 is SGHRS and CDR2 is YFSETQ. CDR3 size: 14 residues. The V and J ends lost 4 bases and 2 bases respectively, with 12 bases between them. CDR3 nucleotide sequence: TGCGCCAGCAGCCCAGGGGCCGCGAACTATGGCTACACCTTC. Translating gives CASSPGAANYGYTF.

This clonotype was recorded many times. This chain links TRBV28 with TRBJ2-1; tentative D call: TRBD1 (5 bases). The germline V gene has CDR1 MDHEN and CDR2 SYDVKM. The germline V and J ends were trimmed by 5 bases and 6 bases, with 8 bases remaining between them. The length of the CDR3 is 12 residues. The chain's CDR3 is CASSRGSNEQFF. CDR3 sequence (DNA): TGTGCCAGCAGTAGGGGATCCAATGAGCAGTTCTTC.

This clonotype was counted a few times. The chain links TRBV10-2 to TRBJ1-1; TRBD1 is a possible D gene (5 bases). The CDR3 contains 14 residues. The V and J ends lost 7 bases and 5 bases respectively, with 17 bases between them. Germline V CDR1 and CDR2: WSHSY, SAAADI. The CDR3 nucleotides read TGCGCCAGCAAGACAGACCCGAGGGGTACTGAAGCTTTCTTT. Its protein is CASKTDPRGTEAFF.

This clonotype was observed a few times. The chain recombines TRBV3-1 with TRBJ1-1, with D unresolved. This CDR3 contains 14 residues. The germline V gene has CDR1 LGHDT and CDR2 YNNKEL (reference sequence). V lost 1 base and J lost 1, with 7 bases in between. DNA for the CDR3: TGTGCCAGCAGCCAAGGGCAGACGAACACTGAAGCTTTCTTT. Translating gives CASSQGQTNTEAFF.

This clonotype was seen more than once but under ten times. This chain links TRBV12-3 or TRBV12-4 with TRBJ2-7; TRBD2 is a possible D gene (6 bases). The CDR3 has 12 residues. The V end lost 3 bases, the J end lost 6 bases, and 9 bases lay between the germline ends. The CDR3 is CASSLEGFEQYF. DNA of the CDR3: TGTGCCAGCAGTTTGGAGGGGTTCGAGCAGTACTTC.

This clonotype has more than one count but fewer than ten. V is TRBV29-1 and J is TRBJ2-1; D uncertain. Germline values: CDR1 SQVTM, CDR2 ANQGSEA. The CDR3 extends over 12 amino acids. V shed 6 bases and J shed 9 bases, with 15 bases lying between them. The DNA of the CDR3 is TGCAGCGTCGCGACGGCGAGGAGTGAGCAGTTCTTC. This sequence encodes CSVATARSEQFF.

This clonotype was counted between two and nine times. J is TRBJ1-2 and V is TRBV10-3; D unclear. The germline gives CDR1 ENHRY, CDR2 SYGVKD. The CDR3 is 14 amino acids. Between the trimmed V and J ends, which lost 6 bases and 2 bases, there was a span of 13 bases. The CDR3 DNA sequence: TGTGCCATCAGGGACGCCGGGGTGAACTATGGCTACACCTTC. It is translated as CAIRDAGVNYGYTF.

V usage is TRBV30 and J usage is TRBJ2-7, with D hard to call. The CDR3 contains 12 residues. Trimming cost V 2 bases and J 1 base, with 6 bases left between them. Per the germline V gene, CDR1 is GTSNPN and CDR2 is SVGIG (reference sequence). The CDR3: CAWSRSSYEQYF. DNA of the CDR3: TGTGCCTGGAGTAGATCGTCCTACGAGCAGTACTTC.

Written as DNA, the CDR3 is TGTGCCAGCAGCCTTGCTACAGGGGGCGTTTCCGAGCAGTACTTC. Its protein product is CASSLATGGVSEQYF. The V call is TRBV7-2, the J call TRBJ2-7, with 9 bases identical to TRBD1. The germline V gene encodes CDR1 SGHTA and CDR2 FQGNSA. Trimming cost V 5 bases and J 6 bases; bases outside gene matches: 11. This CDR3 is built from 15 residues.

This clonotype was counted a few times. This rearrangement joins TRBV6-1 to TRBJ2-2; 10 bases line up with TRBD2. Germline-derived CDR1 and CDR2 are MNHNS and SASEGT. The CDR3 contains 16 residues. Germline trimming cut 6 bases from V and 0 bases from J; bases unmatched to any gene: 4. Here the CDR3 reads CASRKLAGSNTGELFF. As DNA, the CDR3 is TGTGCCAGCAGGAAACTAGCGGGGTCGAACACCGGGGAGCTGTTTTTT.

Many counts were recorded for this clonotype. The CDR3 DNA sequence: TGTGCCAGCATGGACCCACCTCCCCCTGAAGCTTTCTTT. The encoded protein is CASMDPPPPEAFF. The V call is TRBV12-3 or TRBV12-4, the J call TRBJ1-1, with D unclear. This CDR3 has 13 residues. Trimming removed 7 bases at V and 6 bases at J, with 15 bases between.

The chain is built from TRBV29-1 and TRBJ2-2; D is perhaps TRBD1 or TRBD2 (5 bases each). Per the germline V gene, CDR1 is SQVTM and CDR2 is ANQGSEA. The CDR3 covers 13 residues. Trimming took off 5 bases at V and 6 bases at J, with 13 bases between the two ends. CDR3 in amino acids: CSVHWGKSGELFF. For the CDR3, the DNA is TGCAGCGTTCACTGGGGGAAGTCCGGGGAGCTGTTTTTT.